One and the same sample provided the 15 T cell receptor beta chains below, sequenced in a study of T cell clonotyping in hematopoietic cell transplantation. TCRdb keeps only in-frame clones here, not all; method: immunoSEQ multiplex PCR. Of more than 7,500 clones listed, around 97% were seen once; the top ten hold about 2.2%. This sample comprised peripheral blood mononuclear cells, obtained 100 days after allogeneic stem cell transplant. The receptors were gathered from a male patient between 55 and 70 years old who had an allogeneic stem cell transplant from a related donor, so the T cells may come from the graft donor. Some clones in this sample may be carry-over from other donors' samples.

This chain joins TRBV4-1 and TRBJ1-6, with D unclear. V dropped 1 base and J dropped 10 bases, with 5 bases sitting between them. The CDR3 is 12 residues long. The germline V gene encodes CDR1 MGHRA and CDR2 YSYEKL. CDR3 in DNA: TGCGCCAGCAGCCAAGGGGCATCACCCCTCCACTTT. Its protein is CASSQGASPLHF.

This chain joins TRBV28 and TRBJ2-7; D is undetermined. V was trimmed by 5 bases and J by 7 bases, leaving 15 bases between them. Germline CDR1 reads MDHEN; CDR2 reads SYDVKM. This CDR3 is built from 13 residues. The CDR3 DNA is TGTGCCAGCAGTACTGGCCCCCATTGGGAGCAGTACTTC. Translating it yields CASSTGPHWEQYF.

The rearrangement uses TRBV7-3 and TRBJ2-1; 9 nucleotides line up with TRBD2. V was clipped by 5 bases and J by 4 bases; unmatched bases: 9. Germline V lookup: CDR1 SGHTA, CDR2 FQGTGA. The CDR3 runs to 16 residues. The CDR3 coding sequence is TGTGCCAGCAGCAGAAGGGAGCGGGGGGAATACAATGAGCAGTTCTTC. It translates to CASSRRERGEYNEQFF.

The CDR3 is CASSHLGSPVAYNSPLHF. The CDR3 region has the DNA TGTGCCAGCAGCCATCTGGGGTCACCTGTGGCCTATAATTCACCCCTCCACTTT. The rearrangement uses TRBV7-7 and TRBJ1-6, with no clear D. This CDR3 spans 18 amino acids. Trimming stripped 5 bases from V and 2 bases from J, with 19 bases between. CDR1 SSHAT and CDR2 FNYEAQ come from the germline V gene (reference sequence). The full variable domain, its missing parts supplied by reference TRBV7-7 and TRBJ1-6, is GAGVSQSPRYKVTKRGQDVTLRCDPISSHATLYWYQQALGQGPEFLTYFNYEAQPDKSGLPSDRFSAERPEGSISTLTIQRTEQRDSAMYRCASSHLGSPVAYNSPLHFGNGTRLTVT.

The rearrangement uses TRBV2 and TRBJ1-6, with 7 bases lining up with TRBD1. Germline lookup yields CDR1 SNHLY and CDR2 FYNNEI. This CDR3 region has 16 residues. V was pared by 7 bases and J by 0 bases, with 6 bases of the junction left unmatched. CDR3 sequence reads: CASKKGDSSYNSPLHF. The CDR3 coding sequence is TGTGCCAGCAAGAAAGGGGACAGCTCCTATAATTCACCCCTCCACTTT.

This clone was observed a single time. The chain uses TRBV7-9 and TRBJ1-6; possible D gene TRBD1, 6 bases. CDR3 length: 14 amino acids. Germline V CDR1 and CDR2: SEHNR, FQNEAQ (reference sequence). V lost 7 bases to trimming and J lost 10 bases, with 17 bases between them. CDR3 protein: CASTQGQGISPLHF. CDR3 coding DNA: TGTGCCAGCACCCAGGGACAAGGGATCTCACCCCTCCACTTT.

This chain joins TRBV2 and TRBJ2-7; D is possibly TRBD1 or TRBD2 (5 bases each). CDR1 and CDR2 from the germline V gene are SNHLY and FYNNEI. The length of the CDR3 is 14 residues. With 6 bases removed from V and 5 bases from J, the gap between germline ends came to 17 bases. CDR3 DNA sequence: TGTGCCAGCAGGGGAGAGGCAGGGCCCCACGAGCAGTACTTC. Residues: CASRGEAGPHEQYF.

V is TRBV2 and J is TRBJ2-2; perhaps TRBD2 as D (6 bases). The V gene lost 7 bases and the J gene lost 5 bases, with 11 bases spanning the gap. The CDR3 is 13 residues long. Germline-derived CDR1 and CDR2 are SNHLY and FYNNEI. CDR3: CASTTSRTGELFF. CDR3 sequence (DNA): TGTGCCAGCACAACTAGCCGTACCGGGGAGCTGTTTTTT.

This chain joins TRBV7-9 and TRBJ1-5, with D perhaps TRBD1 (6 bases). V lost 1 base, J lost 3 bases, and 7 bases lay in between. The CDR3 extends over 14 amino acids. CDR1 is SEHNR and CDR2 is FQNEAQ in the germline V gene (reference sequence). The CDR3 coding sequence is TGTGCCAGCAGCTTAGGGACAGTCAATCAGCCCCAGCATTTT. Its protein is CASSLGTVNQPQHF. Supplemented by reference TRBV7-9 and TRBJ1-5, the full variable domain reads DTGVSQNPRHKITKRGQNVTFRCDPISEHNRLYWYRQTLGQGPEFLTYFQNEAQLEKSRLLSDRFSAERPKGSFSTLEIQRTEQGDSAMYLCASSLGTVNQPQHFGDGTRLSIL.

The chain employs TRBV7-2 and TRBJ2-5; perhaps TRBD1 as D (6 bases). This CDR3 has 17 residues. Germline CDR1 and CDR2: SGHTA and FQGNSA. V gave up 1 base and J gave up 0 bases, with 15 bases separating them. The DNA of the CDR3 is TGTGCCAGCAGCTTAGTCCCGACAGGCCCGTACCAAGAGACCCAGTACTTC. Translation gives CASSLVPTGPYQETQYF.

This chain uses TRBV5-6 with TRBJ2-3; no reliable D call. The CDR3 is 17 residues long. CDR1 and CDR2 from the germline V gene are SGHDT and YYEEEE. With 0 bases removed from V and 4 bases from J, the gap between germline ends came to 18 bases. The CDR3 spells CASSLEGRPAGSDTQYF. CDR3 DNA: TGTGCCAGCAGCTTGGAGGGCAGGCCAGCTGGATCAGATACGCAGTATTTT.

The V gene is TRBV6-1, the J gene TRBJ1-2; 7 nucleotides agree with TRBD1. Per the germline V gene, CDR1 is MNHNS and CDR2 is SASEGT. The CDR3 contains 11 residues. The J segment lost 6 bases and the V segment lost 11 bases, leaving 6 bases of the junction unmatched. This CDR3 is CAGGGTNGYTF. The DNA of the CDR3 is TGTGCCGGAGGGGGCACGAATGGCTACACCTTC.

The gene calls are TRBV5-5 and TRBJ1-2; a possible D gene is TRBD1 (6 bases). The CDR3 runs to 13 residues. The ends were cut back, 6 bases at V and 4 bases at J, with 13 bases in the middle. Per germline, CDR1 SGHKS and CDR2 YYEKEE (reference sequence). The chain's CDR3 is CASNPGAVYGYTF. The CDR3 DNA reads as TGTGCCAGCAACCCGGGGGCAGTCTATGGCTACACCTTC.

The genes are TRBV5-1 and TRBJ1-4; TRBD1 matches 7 bases. The germline V gene encodes CDR1 SGHRS and CDR2 YFSETQ. Unmatched junction bases numbered 3, after V lost 5 bases and J lost 5 bases. This CDR3 spans 13 amino acids. The CDR3 DNA reads TGCGCCAGCAGTGCACAGGGGAATGAAAAACTGTTTTTT. This encodes CASSAQGNEKLFF. The whole variable domain, filled in from reference TRBV5-1 and TRBJ1-4, reads KAGVTQTPRYLIKTRGQQVTLSCSPISGHRSVSWYQQTPGQGLQFLFEYFSETQRNKGNFPGRFSGRQFSNSRSEMNVSTLELGDSALYLCASSAQGNEKLFFGSGTQLSVL.

CDR3 protein: CASSEPLDNEQFF. In DNA, the CDR3 is TGTGCCAGCAGTGAACCCCTGGACAATGAGCAGTTCTTC. This chain connects TRBV2 to TRBJ2-1; D gene ambiguous. This CDR3 is 13 amino acids long. Trimming took 2 bases from V and 5 from J, leaving 7 bases between them. Germline CDR1 and CDR2: SNHLY and FYNNEI. The full variable domain, with the rest looked up from reference TRBV2 and TRBJ2-1, is EPEVTQTPSHQVTQMGQEVILRCVPISNHLYFYWYRQILGQKVEFLVSFYNNEISEKSEIFDDQFSVERPDGSNFTLKIRSTKLEDSAMYFCASSEPLDNEQFFGPGTRLTVL.